These T cell receptor beta chains were read from a single sample in a study of shared clonotypes between healthy human individuals. Only in-frame clones appear in the TCRdb table, and some are missing; sequencing was by immunoSEQ multiplex PCR. This sample has roughly 2.6 million clones; around nine tenths occur once, and the top ten carry around 0.15%. The sample comprised naive CD4+ T cells sorted from blood. The source of these receptors is a man younger than 30 in good health. Each CDR3 is given with its conserved first and last residue. A D gene is named only where the DNA matches it firmly. Some rows mark clone size as missing; the rest say once, few, many or name a class of expanded clone.

clone size: -; J gene: TRBJ1-2; V gene: TRBV7-2; D gene: -; CDR3 protein: CASSLVGERSNYGYTF; CDR3 DNA: TGTGCCAGCAGCTTAGTTGGAGAGAGATCCAACTATGGCTACACCTTC
clone size: -; J gene: TRBJ1-6; V gene: TRBV27; D gene: -; CDR3 protein: CASSWRGVGSPLHF; CDR3 DNA: TGTGCCAGCAGCTGGAGAGGGGTGGGTTCACCCCTCCACTTT
clone size: -; J gene: TRBJ1-2; V gene: TRBV7-2; D gene: -; CDR3 protein: CASSPGSGPLYGYTF; CDR3 DNA: TGTGCCAGCAGCCCGGGGTCAGGCCCTTTATATGGCTACACCTTC
clone size: -; J gene: TRBJ1-2; V gene: TRBV7-2; D gene: -; CDR3 protein: CASSPDSFYGYTF; CDR3 DNA: TGTGCCAGCAGCCCAGACAGTTTCTATGGCTACACCTTC
clone size: -; J gene: TRBJ2-3; V gene: TRBV2; D gene: TRBD1; CDR3 protein: CASSDPAWTGMGTDTQYF; CDR3 DNA: TGTGCCAGCAGTGACCCCGCCTGGACAGGGATGGGCACAGATACGCAGTATTTT
clone size: -; J gene: TRBJ2-7; V gene: TRBV14; D gene: TRBD1; CDR3 protein: CASSEDRGRYEQYF; CDR3 DNA: TGTGCCAGCAGCGAAGACAGGGGACGCTACGAGCAGTACTTC
clone size: -; J gene: TRBJ2-3; V gene: TRBV10-3; D gene: TRBD2; CDR3 protein: CAISDGGGGTDTQYF; CDR3 DNA: TGTGCCATCAGTGACGGGGGGGGAGGCACAGATACGCAGTATTTT
clone size: -; J gene: TRBJ2-7; V gene: TRBV18; D gene: TRBD1; CDR3 protein: CASSPQTGSVEQYF; CDR3 DNA: TGTGCCAGCTCACCCCAGACAGGGTCGGTCGAGCAGTACTTC
clone size: -; J gene: TRBJ2-1; V gene: TRBV10-3; D gene: TRBD2; CDR3 protein: CAISTSGDAYNEQFF; CDR3 DNA: TGTGCCATCAGCACTAGCGGGGATGCCTACAATGAGCAGTTCTTC
clone size: -; J gene: TRBJ2-7; V gene: TRBV6-6; D gene: -; CDR3 protein: CASQRVLNSYEQYF; CDR3 DNA: TGTGCCAGCCAAAGGGTTCTAAACTCCTACGAGCAGTACTTC
clone size: -; J gene: TRBJ2-5; V gene: TRBV9; D gene: TRBD2; CDR3 protein: CASSVGSAGAFQETQYF; CDR3 DNA: TGTGCCAGCAGCGTAGGGTCAGCGGGGGCCTTCCAAGAGACCCAGTACTTC
clone size: -; J gene: TRBJ1-1; V gene: TRBV10-3; D gene: -; CDR3 protein: CAITPAGLNTEAFF; CDR3 DNA: TGTGCCATCACCCCGGCTGGGCTGAACACTGAAGCTTTCTTT
clone size: few; J gene: TRBJ1-1; V gene: TRBV30; D gene: TRBD1; CDR3 protein: CAWSVQGDVRAFF; CDR3 DNA: TGTGCCTGGAGTGTACAGGGGGACGTGAGAGCTTTCTTT
clone size: -; J gene: TRBJ2-5; V gene: TRBV18; D gene: -; CDR3 protein: CASSPIEAGVETQYF; CDR3 DNA: TGTGCCAGCTCACCGATCGAGGCTGGAGTAGAGACCCAGTACTTC
clone size: -; J gene: TRBJ2-1; V gene: TRBV6-6; D gene: TRBD1; CDR3 protein: CASSGTELYNEQFF; CDR3 DNA: TGTGCCAGCAGTGGGACAGAACTCTACAATGAGCAGTTCTTC
clone size: -; J gene: TRBJ1-2; V gene: TRBV6-1; D gene: -; CDR3 protein: CASSETQGFLYGYTF; CDR3 DNA: TGTGCCAGCAGTGAAACGCAGGGCTTCTTGTATGGCTACACCTTC
clone size: -; J gene: TRBJ1-1; V gene: TRBV5-1; D gene: -; CDR3 protein: CASSRTPGLANTEAFF; CDR3 DNA: TGCGCCAGCAGCCGGACTCCGGGGCTGGCGAACACTGAAGCTTTCTTT
clone size: -; J gene: TRBJ1-3; V gene: TRBV5-1; D gene: -; CDR3 protein: CASSLAVRTAGNTIYF; CDR3 DNA: TGCGCCAGCAGCTTGGCAGTCAGGACCGCTGGAAACACCATATATTTT
clone size: -; J gene: TRBJ1-1; V gene: TRBV10-3; D gene: TRBD1; CDR3 protein: CAISTPTGPAEAFF; CDR3 DNA: TGTGCCATCAGTACCCCGACAGGGCCCGCTGAAGCTTTCTTT
clone size: -; J gene: TRBJ2-3; V gene: TRBV7-2; D gene: -; CDR3 protein: CASSIVLVLGTDTQYF; CDR3 DNA: TGTGCCAGCAGCATAGTCCTAGTACTAGGCACAGATACGCAGTATTTT
clone size: -; J gene: TRBJ2-1; V gene: TRBV30; D gene: TRBD2; CDR3 protein: CAWSRTSGNYNEQFF; CDR3 DNA: TGTGCCTGGAGCCGCACTAGCGGGAACTACAATGAGCAGTTCTTC
clone size: -; J gene: TRBJ2-7; V gene: TRBV7-2; D gene: -; CDR3 protein: CASSSMAGTYEQYF; CDR3 DNA: TGTGCCAGCAGCTCAATGGCGGGGACATACGAGCAGTACTTC
clone size: -; J gene: TRBJ2-4; V gene: TRBV18; D gene: TRBD2; CDR3 protein: CASSYGGFSKNIQYF; CDR3 DNA: TGTGCCAGCTCGTACGGGGGGTTTTCCAAAAACATTCAGTACTTC
clone size: -; J gene: TRBJ1-5; V gene: TRBV9; D gene: -; CDR3 protein: CASSVEQGGQPQHF; CDR3 DNA: TGTGCCAGCAGCGTAGAACAGGGTGGTCAGCCCCAGCATTTT
clone size: -; J gene: TRBJ2-2; V gene: TRBV7-2; D gene: -; CDR3 protein: CASSLAGRDTGELFF; CDR3 DNA: TGTGCCAGCAGCTTAGCGGGAAGGGACACCGGGGAGCTGTTTTTT
clone size: -; J gene: TRBJ2-7; V gene: TRBV11-2; D gene: TRBD1; CDR3 protein: CASSWGQGIYEQYF; CDR3 DNA: TGTGCCAGCAGCTGGGGACAGGGAATCTACGAGCAGTACTTC
clone size: few; J gene: TRBJ1-2; V gene: TRBV5-4; D gene: TRBD1; CDR3 protein: CASSLTGDYGYTF; CDR3 DNA: TGTGCCAGCAGCTTGACAGGGGACTATGGCTACACCTTC
clone size: -; J gene: TRBJ1-1; V gene: TRBV30; D gene: -; CDR3 protein: CASSVGGLGTEAFF; CDR3 DNA: TGTGCCTCAAGTGTCGGGGGGCTGGGGACTGAAGCTTTCTTT